This TCR beta chain stems from a study of T cell responses to AZD1222 COVID-19 vaccine. Findings and caveats of the study: Clonal diversity may have been underestimated, and the donors were mostly white British, with more females than males.

Notes on this clone: Its antigen is not known.

Produced via immunoSEQ multiplex PCR; TCRdb's table is partial and in-frame only. The sample holds over 150,000 clones, approximately 92% seen once. The source was peripheral blood, collected on day 0 of AZD1222 vaccination. This TCR was recovered from an adult in good health.

The CDR3 region is CASSVGTLGYNEQFF. The CDR3 region has the DNA TGTGCCAGCAGCGTAGGGACTCTGGGCTACAATGAGCAGTTCTTC. The chain couples TRBV9 to TRBJ2-1; tentative D call: TRBD2 (5 bases). Germline assignment: CDR1 SGDLS and CDR2 YYNGEE. V dropped 0 bases and J dropped 3 bases, with 10 bases sitting between them. CDR3 length equals 15 residues.